Following are 18 T cell receptor beta chains from one sample sequenced in a study of molecular identifiers for immune sequencing clone quantification. TCRdb analysed the PCR reads with MiXCR anew, one entry per CDR3 protein. The table shows about 500,000 distinct CDR3 sequences, with about 21% occurring only once. Sequenced input: naive CD8+ T cells from blood, with Jurkat cell RNA spiked in. Subset meaning: FACS-sorted CD8+CD4-CCR7+CD45RA+ naive T cells. The source is a human donor in good health. Some libraries in this study had Jurkat cell RNA spiked in.

This clonotype was recorded a few times. The chain uses TRBV20-1 and TRBJ1-1, with D maybe TRBD1 (6 bases). The CDR3 runs 17 residues. Trimming shortened V by 1 base and J by 3 bases, and 21 bases separated the two germline ends. The germline CDR1 and CDR2 sequences are DFQATT and SNEGSKA (reference sequence). CDR3 DNA sequence: TGCAGTGCTAGAGTCCTCGCAGGGAGGGGGACGGACACTGAAGCTTTCTTT. Translation gives CSARVLAGRGTDTEAFF.

The chain uses TRBV27 and TRBJ2-7; 9 bases are shared with TRBD2. Germline V gene data show CDR1 as MNHEY and CDR2 as SMNVEV (reference sequence). The CDR3 loop spans 14 amino acids. Trimming cost V 3 bases and J 4 bases; bases outside gene matches: 4. As DNA, the CDR3 is TGTGCCAGCAGTTTCGGACTAGCGAAATACGAGCAGTACTTC. It is translated as CASSFGLAKYEQYF.

This clonotype was counted ten times or more. The chain joins TRBV18 to TRBJ2-3, with 8 bases lining up with TRBD2. V trimming: 3 bases; J trimming: 4 bases; junction bases outside the gene matches: 3. CDR1 and CDR2 (germline): KGHSH, LQKENI. The CDR3 length is 14 residues. CDR3 coding DNA: TGTGCCAGCTCACCTAGGACTAGCCCAGATACGCAGTATTTT. Encoded protein: CASSPRTSPDTQYF.

The chain employs TRBV19 and TRBJ2-7; D is perhaps TRBD1 (5 bases). Germline V gene sequence: CDR1 LNHDA, CDR2 SQIVND (reference sequence). The CDR3 runs 14 residues. V was cut by 4 bases and J by 0 bases, with 10 bases left in between. CDR3 sequence: CASSRAGFSYEQYF. The CDR3 region has the DNA TGTGCCAGTAGTAGGGCAGGGTTCTCCTACGAGCAGTACTTC.

This clonotype was counted a few times. The chain uses TRBV12-3 or TRBV12-4 and TRBJ2-2; 7 bases align to TRBD1. Trimming cost V 2 bases and J 1 base; bases outside gene matches: 4. This CDR3 has 16 residues. The CDR3 protein is CASSLLRTGNTGELFF. The CDR3 coding sequence is TGTGCCAGCAGTTTACTGAGGACAGGGAACACCGGGGAGCTGTTTTTT.

This clonotype appeared many times. This chain joins TRBV20-1 and TRBJ2-5; no reliable D call. The CDR3 is 15 residues long. Germline V gene lookup returns CDR1 DFQATT and CDR2 SNEGSKA (reference sequence). V was trimmed by 2 bases and J by 3 bases, leaving 16 bases between them. CDR3 region: CSARNVWQPEETQYF. Here the CDR3 DNA reads TGCAGTGCTAGAAACGTGTGGCAGCCTGAAGAGACCCAGTACTTC.

About this clonotype itself: A clone one base away is much larger, so this may be a read error. The rearrangement joins TRBV20-1 to TRBJ1-5, with TRBD1 as a possible D gene (5 bases). This CDR3 region has 16 residues. CDR1 and CDR2 (germline): DFQATT, SNEGSKA (reference sequence). V was cut by 0 bases and J by 0 bases, with 12 bases left in between. The CDR3 sequence is CSARDGAEFSNQPQHF. The CDR3 DNA sequence: TGCAGTGCTAGAGATGGGGCAGAGTTTAGCAATCAGCCCCAGCATTTT.

Details on this clonotype: This could be a read error, since a much larger clone is one nucleotide away. The chain is built from TRBV4-3 and TRBJ2-7; 8 positions match TRBD1. This CDR3 spans 15 amino acids. CDR1 and CDR2 (germline): LGHNA, YSLEER. The J segment lost 3 bases and the V segment lost 9 bases, leaving 13 bases of the junction unmatched. CDR3 nucleotide sequence: TGCGCCAGTTTCCGGACAGGGAGTCTTCTCTACGAGCAGTACTTC. Translated: CASFRTGSLLYEQYF.

This clonotype was counted at least ten times. This rearrangement joins TRBV4-3 to TRBJ1-2; 10 nucleotides align to TRBD1. Germline loops: CDR1 LGHNA, CDR2 YSLEER. J lost 8 bases, V lost 4 bases, and 10 bases had no gene match. This CDR3 comprises 15 residues. The CDR3 protein is CASSPSGTGVRGYTF. DNA of the CDR3: TGCGCCAGCAGCCCCTCCGGGACAGGGGTACGAGGCTACACCTTC.

Ten or more counts support this clonotype. The V gene is TRBV20-1, the J gene TRBJ2-2; D may match TRBD1 or TRBD2 (5 bases each). Germline V lookup: CDR1 DFQATT, CDR2 SNEGSKA (reference sequence). There are 13 residues in the CDR3. Trimming pared 0 bases from V and 3 bases from J, leaving 5 bases between. The CDR3 sequence is CSAREGDTGELFF. The CDR3 DNA reads as TGCAGTGCTAGAGAGGGGGACACCGGGGAGCTGTTTTTT.

In its sample, this clonotype was seen a few times. The V gene is TRBV19, the J gene TRBJ1-3; D remains unclear. With 3 bases removed from V and 3 bases from J, the gap between germline ends came to 12 bases. The CDR3 loop spans 15 amino acids. Per germline, CDR1 LNHDA and CDR2 SQIVND (reference sequence). The CDR3 is CASSMAPANGNTIYF. The CDR3 nucleotides are TGTGCCAGTAGTATGGCCCCGGCTAATGGAAACACCATATATTTT.

This clonotype was recorded a few times. DNA for the CDR3: TGTGCCAGCGGGGGAGGGGTTCGGTCCACAGATACGCAGTATTTT. Its translation is CASGGGVRSTDTQYF. This chain connects TRBV19 to TRBJ2-3; 7 nucleotides align to TRBD2. Trimming removed 9 bases from V and 2 bases from J; junction bases left unmatched: 11. There are 15 residues in the CDR3. Germline V gene data show CDR1 as LNHDA and CDR2 as SQIVND (reference sequence).

This clonotype was recorded at least ten times. This rearrangement joins TRBV7-9 to TRBJ2-5; no clear D gene. The germline V gene encodes CDR1 SEHNR and CDR2 FQNEAQ (reference sequence). There are 13 residues in the CDR3. The ends were cut back, 5 bases at V and 4 bases at J, with 11 bases in the middle. CDR3 bases: TGTGCCAGCAGCACCCCAGTTGTAGAGACCCAGTACTTC. Encoded protein: CASSTPVVETQYF.

This clonotype was seen many times. V is TRBV4-3 and J is TRBJ1-1; D may be TRBD1 (6 bases). The CDR3 totals 15 residues. With 0 bases removed from V and 0 bases from J, the gap between germline ends came to 8 bases. The germline V gene encodes CDR1 LGHNA and CDR2 YSLEER. For the CDR3, the DNA is TGCGCCAGCAGCCAAGATTGGGGGCTGAACACTGAAGCTTTCTTT. This codes for CASSQDWGLNTEAFF.

This clonotype has at least ten counts. The V gene is TRBV27, the J gene TRBJ2-4, with D possibly being TRBD1 or TRBD2 (5 bases each). The CDR3 is made up of 14 amino acids. Trimming pared 2 bases from V and 4 bases from J, leaving 9 bases between. Germline values: CDR1 MNHEY, CDR2 SMNVEV (reference sequence). In DNA, the CDR3 is TGTGCCAGCAGTTTAGCCGGGACGAAAAACATTCAGTACTTC. It yields the protein CASSLAGTKNIQYF.

In this sample, this clonotype turned up many times. No conserved phenylalanine or tryptophan ends this CDR3, so it is likely a read error. The DNA is left out, because the CDR3 cannot be placed on it with certainty; the CDR3 is given as TCRdb lists it. The genes are TRBV20-1 and TRBJ2-7; the listed D gene, TRBD1, was not tested against the DNA. Germline CDR1 DFQATT, CDR2 SNEGSKA (reference sequence). The CDR3 comprises 11 residues, both ends counted. The CDR3 reads CSARDTGTFIM.

This clonotype has a count of ten or more. This chain connects TRBV4-3 to TRBJ2-3; no clear D gene. The CDR3 is 15 amino acids. From germline, CDR1 is LGHNA and CDR2 YSLEER. V was pared by 0 bases and J by 0 bases, with 7 bases between. The CDR3 region is CASSQDARSTDTQYF. The CDR3 DNA reads as TGCGCCAGCAGCCAAGACGCCAGAAGCACAGATACGCAGTATTTT.

This clonotype appeared many times. V usage is TRBV20-1 and J usage is TRBJ1-2, with D possibly TRBD1 on 5 matching bases. The CDR3 is made up of 13 amino acids. V shed 6 bases and J shed 2 bases, with 13 bases lying between them. CDR1 DFQATT and CDR2 SNEGSKA come from the germline V gene (reference sequence). For the CDR3, the DNA is TGCAGTGCGGAAGAACAGGAAAACTATGGCTACACCTTC. Protein: CSAEEQENYGYTF.